This TCR beta chain was profiled in a study of identical twins (dated by TCRdb to the mid-2010s). Notes on the research overall: To test whether fetal clonotypes persist, this study deep-sequenced TCR alpha and beta repertoires from monozygotic twins, from unrelated adults of various ages, and from cord blood. To rule out contamination, replicate twin experiments were performed at different times with different library preparation protocols. General study outcomes and caveats: Fewer insertions were carried by abundant cord blood beta clonotypes, a similar but weaker trend appeared in young adult naive repertoires, and no such trend appeared in memory repertoires. Zero-insertion analyses could be partly confounded by invariant T cells such as MAIT and iNKT, though diverse VJ usage argued against such confounding for most clonotypes. Conclusions relied on cross-sectional statistical analysis, since the same donors could not be followed over many years. In monozygotic twins, recombination models systematically underestimated out-of-frame TCR alpha sharing, but the models matched the sharing seen between unrelated individuals. In beta out-of-frame sequences, excess twin sharing was weaker, because having fewer shared sequences lowered the signal-to-noise ratio. Compared with coincidental sharing between unrelated individuals, out-of-frame TCR alpha sequences shared between twins had an excess of sequences with low generation probability.

Measured from the cysteine to the phenylalanine, the CDR3 is 12 residues long. The retained sequence is limited to the CDR3, 36 bases, with the frame set at the first base. V gives up 1 base and J gives up 4 bases, and the segment between their germline ends measures 7 bases. CDR1 DFQATT and CDR2 SNEGSKA were looked up in the germline V gene (reference sequence). As to this clonotype: Its antigen remains unidentified. The record has no base qualities; no much larger clone is one base away.

The library was made by 5' RACE. Sequencing was carried out with an Illumina HiSeq 2000. A universal primer binding site was introduced by template switching, and a unique molecular identifier was present in the final cDNA, enabling accurate counting of TCR cDNA molecules. Specific primers in the conserved constant-segment region were used to synthesize first-strand cDNA for the TCR alpha and beta chains. To control for contamination, each cDNA library was double barcoded with a SMART-Mk sample barcode plus Illumina barcodes. TruSeq adapter sequences along with Illumina sample barcodes were introduced in two successive PCR steps. Sequencing of the TCR alpha and beta cDNA libraries was done on the Illumina HiSeq platform using custom primers. On the authors' methods: MiGEC was used to process raw reads and extract unique molecular identifiers, and MiXCR was used to find CDR3 positions. For each individual, recombination models were inferred using an EM algorithm with the repgenHMM and IGoR tools. The analysis of shared clonotypes was done with the tcR package in R, with sharing normalized by the product of cloneset sizes. To study raw recombination free of thymic and clonal selection effects, out-of-frame nonproductive sequences were analyzed. Using fastp at Q25 and MiXCR, TCRdb reprocessed the public reads and kept productive beta chains. Rows with one shared CDR3 protein collapse into an entry with the most common genes and DNA. These V and J calls derive from TCRdb rather than the authors' analysis. This sample gives nearly 900,000 distinct CDR3 sequences in total; 9% to 15% of them show up just once. Jointly, the top ten make up roughly 1.5% of the sample.

All donors were healthy Caucasians. Three pairs of female monozygotic twins, all aged 18 to 29 years, made up the twin cohort. Peripheral blood mononuclear cells were the source from which RNA for the TCR libraries was isolated. These data are also associated with another study on yellow fever vaccine responses in identical twins. From the second report: The authors reported that the T cell response to vaccination in identical twins appeared partly convergent and partly personalized. The study precisely tracked vaccine-responding T cell clones in identical twins.

Sequences were obtained from PBMCs. The origin of this receptor is a woman aged 18-35 years in good health. The chain is made from TRBV20-1 and TRBJ1-1; TRBD1 could be the D gene, as 5 bases match. CDR3 region: CSARARATEAFF. The DNA reads TGCAGTGCTAGAGCCAGGGCCACTGAAGCTTTCTTT.